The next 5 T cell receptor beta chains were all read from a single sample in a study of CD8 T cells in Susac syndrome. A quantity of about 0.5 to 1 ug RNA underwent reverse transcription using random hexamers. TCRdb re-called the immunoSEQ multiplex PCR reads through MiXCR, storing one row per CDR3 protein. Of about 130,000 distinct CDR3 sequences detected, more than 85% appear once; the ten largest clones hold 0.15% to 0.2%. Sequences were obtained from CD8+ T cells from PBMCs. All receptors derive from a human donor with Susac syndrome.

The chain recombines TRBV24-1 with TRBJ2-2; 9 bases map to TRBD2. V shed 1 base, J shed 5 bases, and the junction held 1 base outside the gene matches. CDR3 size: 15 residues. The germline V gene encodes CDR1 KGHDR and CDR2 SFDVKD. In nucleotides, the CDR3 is TGTGCCACCAGTGATTTTCTAGCGGGGACCGGGGAGCTGTTTTTT. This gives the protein CATSDFLAGTGELFF.

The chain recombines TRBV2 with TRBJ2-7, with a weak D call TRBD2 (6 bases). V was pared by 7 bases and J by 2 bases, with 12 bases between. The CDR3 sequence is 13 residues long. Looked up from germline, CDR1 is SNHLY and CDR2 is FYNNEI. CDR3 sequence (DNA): TGTGCCAGCACGGTTAGCGGTACCTACGAGCAGTACTTC. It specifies CASTVSGTYEQYF.

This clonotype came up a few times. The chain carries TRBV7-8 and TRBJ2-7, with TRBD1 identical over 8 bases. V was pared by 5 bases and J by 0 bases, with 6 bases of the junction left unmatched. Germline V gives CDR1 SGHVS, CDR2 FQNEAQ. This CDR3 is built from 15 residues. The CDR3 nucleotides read TGTGCCAGCAGCCACGGGACAGGTGGCTCCTACGAGCAGTACTTC. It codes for CASSHGTGGSYEQYF.

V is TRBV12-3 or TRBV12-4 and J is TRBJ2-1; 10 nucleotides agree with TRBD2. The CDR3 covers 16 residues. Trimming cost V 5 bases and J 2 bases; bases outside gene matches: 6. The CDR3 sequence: CASSGWTSGTYNEQFF. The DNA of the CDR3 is TGTGCCAGCAGTGGGTGGACTAGCGGAACCTACAATGAGCAGTTCTTC.

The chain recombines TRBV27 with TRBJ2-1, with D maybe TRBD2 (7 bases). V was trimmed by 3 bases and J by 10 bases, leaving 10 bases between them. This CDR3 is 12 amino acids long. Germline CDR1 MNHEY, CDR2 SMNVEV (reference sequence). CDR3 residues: CASSLGGPEQFF. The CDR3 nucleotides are TGTGCCAGCAGTTTGGGGGGGCCCGAGCAGTTCTTC.